This T cell receptor beta chain was sequenced for a study of cytomegalovirus exposure and HLA in healthy donors. The study's findings and limits: Some highly shared sequence variants likely arose as a pipeline artifact.

The PCR contained 60 Vbeta and 13 Jbeta primers. Sequenced by immunoSEQ multiplex PCR; TCRdb stores in-frame clones only, minus some. This table holds approximately 210,000 clones, about 81% found once. Trimming pared 6 bases from V and 4 bases from J, leaving 15 bases between. The V gene's germline CDR1 is SNHLY and CDR2 FYNNEI. This CDR3 has 14 residues. Turning to this clone: Its antigen is undetermined.

This receptor was taken from a man aged 40-49 years in good health and CMV-seropositive. Sequenced sample: PBMCs. The genes are TRBV2 and TRBJ2-5; tentatively, D is TRBD1 (6 bases). This chain's CDR3 is CASRPDRFLETQYF. CDR3 nucleotides: TGTGCCAGCAGACCCGACAGGTTTTTAGAGACCCAGTACTTC.